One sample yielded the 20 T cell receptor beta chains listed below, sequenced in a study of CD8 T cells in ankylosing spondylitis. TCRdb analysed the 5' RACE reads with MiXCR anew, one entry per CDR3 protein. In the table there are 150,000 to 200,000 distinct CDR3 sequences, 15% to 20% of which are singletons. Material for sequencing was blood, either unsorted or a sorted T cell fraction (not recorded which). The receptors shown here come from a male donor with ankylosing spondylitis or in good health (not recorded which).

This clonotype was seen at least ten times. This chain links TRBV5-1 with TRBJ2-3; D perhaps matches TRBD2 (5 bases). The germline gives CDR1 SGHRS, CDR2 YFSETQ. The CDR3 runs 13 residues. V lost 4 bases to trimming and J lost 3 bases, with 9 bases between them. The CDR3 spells CASSPTGTDTQYF. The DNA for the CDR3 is TGCGCCAGCAGCCCGACGGGGACAGATACGCAGTATTTT.

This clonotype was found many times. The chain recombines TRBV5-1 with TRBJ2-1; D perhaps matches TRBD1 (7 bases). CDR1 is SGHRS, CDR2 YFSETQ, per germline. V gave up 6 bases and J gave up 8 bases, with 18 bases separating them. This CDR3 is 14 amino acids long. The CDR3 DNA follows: TGCGCCAGCAACCGCGGGACAGTATCTGATGAGCAGTTCTTC. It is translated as CASNRGTVSDEQFF.

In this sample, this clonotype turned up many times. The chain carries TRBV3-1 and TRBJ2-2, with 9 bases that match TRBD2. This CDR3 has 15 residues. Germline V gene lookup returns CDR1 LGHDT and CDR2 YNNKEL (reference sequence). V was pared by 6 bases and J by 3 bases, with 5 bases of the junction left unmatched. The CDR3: CASRKREVDTGELFF. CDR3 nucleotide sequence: TGTGCCAGCAGAAAGCGGGAGGTAGACACCGGGGAGCTGTTTTTT.

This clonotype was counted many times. CDR3: CASSSGWGLRVSSYNEQFF. The CDR3 coding sequence is TGCGCCAGCAGCTCCGGTTGGGGACTGCGGGTGAGCTCCTACAATGAGCAGTTCTTC. V usage is TRBV5-1 and J usage is TRBJ2-1; D may be TRBD2 (6 bases). The CDR3 consists of 19 residues. The germline V gene encodes CDR1 SGHRS and CDR2 YFSETQ. Trimming took off 3 bases at V and 0 bases at J, with 22 bases between the two ends.

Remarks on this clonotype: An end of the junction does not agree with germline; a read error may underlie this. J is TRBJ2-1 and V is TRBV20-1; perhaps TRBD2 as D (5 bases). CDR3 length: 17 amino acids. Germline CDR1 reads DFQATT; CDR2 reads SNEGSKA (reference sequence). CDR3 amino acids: CCARDPQAGSSYNEQFF. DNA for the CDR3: TGCTGTGCTAGAGATCCTCAGGCGGGCAGCTCCTACAATGAGCAGTTCTTC.

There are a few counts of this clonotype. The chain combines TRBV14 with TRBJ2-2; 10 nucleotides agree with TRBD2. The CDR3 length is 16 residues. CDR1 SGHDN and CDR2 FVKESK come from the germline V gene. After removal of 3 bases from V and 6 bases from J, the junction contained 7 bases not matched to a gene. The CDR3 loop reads CASSHIVLAGAGELFF. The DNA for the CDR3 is TGTGCCAGCAGCCACATAGTGCTAGCGGGAGCCGGGGAGCTGTTTTTT.

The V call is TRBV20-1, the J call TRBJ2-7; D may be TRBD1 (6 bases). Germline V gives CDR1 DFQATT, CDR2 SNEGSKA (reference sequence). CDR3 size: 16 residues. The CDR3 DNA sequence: TGCTGCTCTTGGAACCAGGCACAGGGCATTACTTACGAGCAGTACTTC. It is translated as CCSWNQAQGITYEQYF.

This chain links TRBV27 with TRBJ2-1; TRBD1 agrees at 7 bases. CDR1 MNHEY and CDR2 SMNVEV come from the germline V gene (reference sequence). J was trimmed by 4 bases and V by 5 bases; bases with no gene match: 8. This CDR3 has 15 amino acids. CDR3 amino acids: CASSIGQVTYNEQFF. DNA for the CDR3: TGTGCCAGCAGTATTGGACAGGTAACGTACAATGAGCAGTTCTTC.

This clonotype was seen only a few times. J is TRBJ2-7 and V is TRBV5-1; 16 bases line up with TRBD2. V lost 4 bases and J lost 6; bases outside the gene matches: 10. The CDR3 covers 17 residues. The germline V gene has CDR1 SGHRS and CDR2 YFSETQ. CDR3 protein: CASSRGTSGRVIGEQYF. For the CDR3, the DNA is TGCGCCAGCAGCCGAGGGACTAGCGGGAGGGTAATCGGCGAGCAGTACTTC.

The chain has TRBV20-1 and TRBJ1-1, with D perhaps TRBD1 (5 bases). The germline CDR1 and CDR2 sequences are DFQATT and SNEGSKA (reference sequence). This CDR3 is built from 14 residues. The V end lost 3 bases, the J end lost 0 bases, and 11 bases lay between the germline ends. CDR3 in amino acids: CSARTIQVNTEAFF. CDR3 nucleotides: TGCAGTGCTAGGACTATACAGGTGAACACTGAAGCTTTCTTT.

CDR3 nucleotides: TGTGCCAGCAGCTTAGAAGGAGTTGTTGTTAATTCACCCCTCCACTTT. As protein: CASSLEGVVVNSPLHF. This sequence joins TRBV7-2 and TRBJ1-6, with unresolved D. V lost 1 base and J 6 bases, leaving 13 bases between the germline ends. Germline CDR1 and CDR2: SGHTA and FQGNSA. The CDR3 covers 16 residues. Full variable domain (rest looked up from reference TRBV7-2 and TRBJ1-6): GAGVSQSPSNKVTEKGKDVELRCDPISGHTALYWYRQSLGQGLEFLIYFQGNSAPDKSGLPSDRFSAERTGGSVSTLTIQRTQQEDSAVYLCASSLEGVVVNSPLHFGNGTRLTVT.

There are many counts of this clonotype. Here the CDR3 reads CASSSLPSSGVSYEQYF. CDR3 DNA sequence: TGTGCCAGCAGTTCTTTGCCCTCTAGCGGAGTGTCCTACGAGCAGTACTTC. This chain links TRBV12-3 or TRBV12-4 with TRBJ2-7, with 7 bases matching TRBD2. Trimming at V came to 4 bases and at J to 1 base, leaving 13 bases not matched to a gene. This CDR3 contains 17 residues.

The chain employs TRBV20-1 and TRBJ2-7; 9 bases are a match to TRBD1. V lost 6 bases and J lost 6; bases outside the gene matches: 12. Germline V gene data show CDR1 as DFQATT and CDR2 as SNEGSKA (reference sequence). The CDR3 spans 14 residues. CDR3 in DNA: TGCAGTGCCCCTCGAGGACAGGGGACGAGCGAGCAGTACTTC. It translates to CSAPRGQGTSEQYF.

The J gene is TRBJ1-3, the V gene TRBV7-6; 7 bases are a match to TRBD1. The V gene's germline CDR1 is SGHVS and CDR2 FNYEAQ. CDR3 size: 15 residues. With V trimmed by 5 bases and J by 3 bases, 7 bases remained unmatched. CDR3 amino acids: CASSPTGTVGNTIYF. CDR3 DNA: TGTGCCAGCAGCCCGACCGGGACAGTTGGAAACACCATATATTTT. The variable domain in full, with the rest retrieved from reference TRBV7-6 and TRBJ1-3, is GAGVSQSPRYKVTKRGQDVALRCDPISGHVSLYWYRQALGQGPEFLTYFNYEAQQDKSGLPNDRFSAERPEGSISTLTIQRTEQRDSAMYRCASSPTGTVGNTIYFGEGSWLTVV.

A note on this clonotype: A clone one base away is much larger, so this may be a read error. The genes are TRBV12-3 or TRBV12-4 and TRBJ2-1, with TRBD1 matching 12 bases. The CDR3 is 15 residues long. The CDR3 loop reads CTSSLGTGGRNEQFF. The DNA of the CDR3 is TGTACCAGCAGTTTAGGGACAGGGGGCCGCAATGAGCAGTTCTTC.

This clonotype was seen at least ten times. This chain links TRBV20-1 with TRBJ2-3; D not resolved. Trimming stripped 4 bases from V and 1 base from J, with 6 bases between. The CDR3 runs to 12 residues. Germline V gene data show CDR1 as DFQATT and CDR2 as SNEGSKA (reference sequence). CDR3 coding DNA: TGCAGTGCTACCCCTGGCACAGATACGCAGTATTTT. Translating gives CSATPGTDTQYF.

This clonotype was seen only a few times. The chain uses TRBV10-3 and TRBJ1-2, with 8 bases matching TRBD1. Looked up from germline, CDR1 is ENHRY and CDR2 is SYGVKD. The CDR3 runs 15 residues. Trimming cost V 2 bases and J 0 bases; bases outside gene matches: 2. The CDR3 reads CAISEGTGSNYGYTF. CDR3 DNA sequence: TGTGCCATCAGTGAGGGGACAGGCTCTAACTATGGCTACACCTTC.

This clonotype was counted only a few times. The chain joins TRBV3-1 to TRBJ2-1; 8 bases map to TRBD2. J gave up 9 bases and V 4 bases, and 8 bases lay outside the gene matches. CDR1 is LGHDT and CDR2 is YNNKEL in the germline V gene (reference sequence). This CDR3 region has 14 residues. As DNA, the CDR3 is TGTGCCAGCAGCCTCGGACTAGCACCGATTGAGCAGTTCTTC. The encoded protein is CASSLGLAPIEQFF.

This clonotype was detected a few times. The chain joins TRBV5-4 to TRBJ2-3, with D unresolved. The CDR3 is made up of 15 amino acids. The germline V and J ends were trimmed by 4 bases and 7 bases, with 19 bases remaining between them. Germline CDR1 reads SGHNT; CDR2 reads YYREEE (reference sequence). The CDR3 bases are TGTGCCAGCAGCGTGACCCTCGGGTTGGGAAATACGCAGTATTTT. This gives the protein CASSVTLGLGNTQYF.

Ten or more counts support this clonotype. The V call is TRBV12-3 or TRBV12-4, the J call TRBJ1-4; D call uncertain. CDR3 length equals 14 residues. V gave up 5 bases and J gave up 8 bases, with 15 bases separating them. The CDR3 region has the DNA TGTGCCAGCAGTCGCAGCGGGCTTAAGGAAAAACTGTTTTTT. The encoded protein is CASSRSGLKEKLFF.